This T cell receptor beta chain stems from a study of blood T cell repertoires in COVID-19. The trim removed 4 bases at V and 5 bases at J, leaving 8 bases unmatched. The CDR3 has 14 amino acids. The V gene's germline CDR1 is SGDLS and CDR2 YYNGEE. Here immunoSEQ multiplex PCR was the method, and the copy in TCRdb shows in-frame clones only, minus some. The sample has approximately 390,000 clones, approximately 85% seen once. Individuals drawn from approximately 26 US areas were roughly 18 to 95 years old. The receptor comes from a woman between 40 and 55 years old with acute COVID-19. Sequenced: PBMCs or T cells enriched from blood (not recorded which). J is TRBJ1-2 and V is TRBV9, with 7 bases identical to TRBD1. CDR3 region: CASSKHTGAYGYTF. CDR3 DNA: TGTGCCAGCAGCAAGCACACAGGGGCTTATGGCTACACCTTC.